The T cell receptor beta chain under discussion was sequenced for a study of shared clonotypes between healthy human individuals. Measured with immunoSEQ multiplex PCR; TCRdb has only the in-frame clones, and not every one. Found here are some 2.1 million clones, 90% to 95% of them singletons; the top ten hold more than 1.5%. A word on this clone: Its cognate antigen is unknown.

Study conclusions and caveats: The naive CD4 repertoires of several donors were compared, and 5% to 6.5% of clonotypes were shared.

The germline gives CDR1 MGHRA, CDR2 YSYEKL. The CDR3 runs to 15 residues. V was clipped by 4 bases and J by 0 bases; unmatched bases: 3. Terminally differentiated effector memory CD45RA+ cells were excluded from the naive CD8 cells, which were CD45RO-negative and positively selected for CCR7. The sequenced sample consisted of naive CD8+ T cells from PBMCs. This TCR derives from a man aged 18-30 years in good health. Some clones in this sample may be carry-over from other donors' samples. The chain uses TRBV4-1 and TRBJ2-1, with 7 nucleotides matching TRBD1. CDR3 sequence: CASSLRQGSYNEQFF. The DNA for the CDR3 is TGCGCCAGCAGCCTTCGACAGGGCTCCTACAATGAGCAGTTCTTC.